This T cell receptor beta chain was found in a study of blood T cell repertoires in COVID-19. Study as a whole: COVID-19 samples, acute and convalescent, were from the United States, Italy and Spain. T cells, B-cell-depleted T cells, or PBMCs provided the cDNA or gDNA that served as material.

V lost 4 bases, J lost 8 bases, and 19 bases lay in between. CDR3 length: 16 residues. From germline, CDR1 is SGHNT and CDR2 YYREEE (reference sequence). Original processing methods: Amplification of reference gene primers was used by the study to estimate nucleated cell counts. Produced via immunoSEQ multiplex PCR; TCRdb's table is partial and in-frame only. The D gene and trimming were derived from the DNA, and the V and J assignments and clone size from that table. The sample has over 200,000 clones; 65% to 85% are singletons. The TCR originated in a woman over 75 with acute or convalescent COVID-19. Sequencing was done on a sample of peripheral blood. V is TRBV5-4 and J is TRBJ1-6, with TRBD1 as a possible D gene (5 bases). CDR3 sequence reads: CASSRDGGTDHSPLHF. In nucleotides, the CDR3 is TGTGCCAGCAGCCGAGATGGAGGGACGGACCATTCACCCCTCCACTTT.